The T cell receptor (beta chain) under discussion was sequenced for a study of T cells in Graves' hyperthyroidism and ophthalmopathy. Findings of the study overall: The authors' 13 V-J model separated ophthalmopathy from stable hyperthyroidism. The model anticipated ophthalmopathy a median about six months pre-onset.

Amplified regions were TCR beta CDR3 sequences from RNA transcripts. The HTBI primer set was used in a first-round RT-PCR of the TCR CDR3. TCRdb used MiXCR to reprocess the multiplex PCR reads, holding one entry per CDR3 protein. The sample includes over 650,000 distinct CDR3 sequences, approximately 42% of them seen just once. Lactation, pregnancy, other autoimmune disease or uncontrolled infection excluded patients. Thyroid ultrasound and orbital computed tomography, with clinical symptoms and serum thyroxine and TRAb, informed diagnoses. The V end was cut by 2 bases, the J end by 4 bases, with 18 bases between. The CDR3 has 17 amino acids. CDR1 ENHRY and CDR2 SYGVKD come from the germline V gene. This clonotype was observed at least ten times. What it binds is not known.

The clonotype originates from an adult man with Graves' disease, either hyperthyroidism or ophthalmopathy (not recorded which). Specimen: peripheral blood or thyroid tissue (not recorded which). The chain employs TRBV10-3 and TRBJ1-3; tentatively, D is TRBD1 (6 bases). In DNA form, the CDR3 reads TGTGCCATCAGTGAGATGTCTCCGGGGGCGGCGGGAAACACCATATATTTT. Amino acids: CAISEMSPGAAGNTIYF.